This passage covers 14 T cell receptor beta chains from one sample sequenced in a study of T-cell reconstitution after alpha-beta-depleted transplantation in children. The library targeted TCRbeta and was prepared with unique molecular identifiers. TCRdb called the PCR reads again in MiXCR, with one record for every CDR3 protein. Of approximately 630,000 distinct CDR3 sequences listed, about an eighth are singletons. Material: PBMCs, obtained before TCRalphabeta/CD19-depleted stem cell transplant. These receptors came from a girl aged 2 to 10 with congenital amegakaryocytic thrombocytopenia, due to receive a stem cell transplant.

This clonotype was seen at least ten times. The gene calls are TRBV5-1 and TRBJ2-7; the match to TRBD2 covers 12 bases. V dropped 5 bases and J dropped 5; count of bases not matched to a gene: 8. Per the germline V gene, CDR1 is SGHRS and CDR2 is YFSETQ. The CDR3 runs 15 residues. CDR3 in amino acids: CASRDRLAGVDEQYF. CDR3 sequence (DNA): TGCGCCAGCAGAGACCGACTAGCGGGAGTTGACGAGCAGTACTTC.

This clonotype was observed many times. V and J are TRBV5-1 and TRBJ2-7, with TRBD2 matching over 9 bases. Germline V lookup: CDR1 SGHRS, CDR2 YFSETQ. V gave up 2 bases and J gave up 4 bases; unmatched junction bases: 4. There are 14 residues in the CDR3. The CDR3: CASSFSGLAYEQYF. The CDR3 nucleotides are TGCGCCAGCAGCTTTTCGGGACTAGCATACGAGCAGTACTTC.

This clonotype was recorded a few times. The genes are TRBV7-2 and TRBJ2-3; D gene ambiguous. This CDR3 has 13 residues. CDR1 and CDR2 from the germline V gene are SGHTA and FQGNSA. V was cut by 6 bases and J by 6 bases, with 13 bases left in between. The CDR3 is CASRLSPGDTQYF. The CDR3, as DNA: TGTGCCAGCAGATTAAGCCCGGGCGATACGCAGTATTTT.

This clonotype has only a few counts. V gene TRBV7-8 combines with J gene TRBJ2-5, with a tentative D call TRBD1 (6 bases). This CDR3 contains 16 residues. V shed 5 bases and J shed 3 bases, with 19 bases lying between them. The germline gives CDR1 SGHVS, CDR2 FQNEAQ. The CDR3 DNA sequence: TGTGCCAGCAGCCATCACGTAGTGGGGGCAGAAGAGACCCAGTACTTC. It yields the protein CASSHHVVGAEETQYF.

Ten or more counts support this clonotype. J is TRBJ2-2 and V is TRBV7-6; weak D call: TRBD1 (5 bases). The CDR3 sequence is 16 residues long. Per the germline V gene, CDR1 is SGHVS and CDR2 is FNYEAQ. V lost 5 bases and J 5 bases, leaving 18 bases between the germline ends. CDR3 DNA: TGTGCCAGCAGCCAAGGACACCAAGGACGAACCGGGGAGCTGTTTTTT. Protein sequence: CASSQGHQGRTGELFF.

The gene calls are TRBV5-1 and TRBJ2-4, with TRBD1 matching 10 bases. The CDR3 sequence is 14 residues long. Germline-derived CDR1 and CDR2 are SGHRS and YFSETQ. The trim removed 4 bases at V and 8 bases at J, leaving 6 bases unmatched. The CDR3 is CASSVRDRGHIQYF. The CDR3 bases are TGCGCCAGCAGCGTCCGGGACAGGGGACACATTCAGTACTTC.

This clonotype occurred many times. V is TRBV12-3 or TRBV12-4 and J is TRBJ2-5; D is undetermined. V lost 6 bases to trimming and J lost 5 bases, with 7 bases between them. The CDR3 has 11 residues. The chain's CDR3 is CASRFRETQYF. CDR3 coding DNA: TGTGCCAGCAGATTCAGGGAGACCCAGTACTTC.

This clonotype came up a few times. The CDR3 bases are TGTGCCAGCAGTCGCTTTCCCGATAGCAATCAGCCCCAGCATTTT. This translates into CASSRFPDSNQPQHF. The chain employs TRBV12-3 or TRBV12-4 and TRBJ1-5; D is uncertain. The V end was cut by 5 bases, the J end by 0 bases, with 11 bases between. CDR3 length equals 15 residues.

This clonotype occurred a few times. The chain links TRBV7-6 to TRBJ2-3; 11 bases fit TRBD1. Germline V lookup: CDR1 SGHVS, CDR2 FNYEAQ. Trimming took 1 base from V and 6 from J; bases not matched to a gene: 12. The CDR3 is 18 residues long. CDR3 residues: CASSLETRTGGLLDTQYF. DNA of the CDR3: TGTGCCAGCAGCTTAGAGACCCGGACAGGGGGCCTTCTGGATACGCAGTATTTT. The full variable domain, with the rest looked up from reference TRBV7-6 and TRBJ2-3, is GAGVSQSPRYKVTKRGQDVALRCDPISGHVSLYWYRQALGQGPEFLTYFNYEAQQDKSGLPNDRFSAERPEGSISTLTIQRTEQRDSAMYRCASSLETRTGGLLDTQYFGPGTRLTVL.

In the case of this clonotype: Being one base from a much bigger clone, this may be a read error. The V gene is TRBV28, the J gene TRBJ2-1, with 7 bases lining up with TRBD2. The V segment lost 7 bases and the J segment 8 bases; nucleotides outside the gene matches: 11. Germline assignment: CDR1 MDHEN and CDR2 SYDVKM. This CDR3 is built from 14 residues. CDR3: CASIRRERFDEQFF. The CDR3 DNA reads TGTGCCAGCATACGGCGGGAGCGTTTTGATGAGCAGTTCTTC.

The genes are TRBV5-1 and TRBJ2-6; D possibly corresponds to TRBD1 (6 bases). The V gene lost 4 bases and the J gene lost 3 bases, with 17 bases spanning the gap. This CDR3 is built from 17 residues. Germline V CDR1 and CDR2: SGHRS, YFSETQ. CDR3 sequence reads: CASSPQGSLSGANVLTF. CDR3 nucleotides: TGCGCCAGCAGCCCACAGGGTTCCCTTAGTGGGGCCAACGTCCTGACTTTC.

Many counts were recorded for this clonotype. This rearrangement joins TRBV2 to TRBJ2-7; 11 bases fit TRBD1. The V gene's germline CDR1 is SNHLY and CDR2 FYNNEI. V lost 7 bases to trimming and J lost 5 bases; unmatched junction nucleotides: 7. The CDR3 has 14 residues. The CDR3 sequence: CASNTGQGAHEQYF. In DNA form, the CDR3 reads TGTGCCAGCAATACAGGACAGGGGGCCCACGAGCAGTACTTC.

This clonotype has at least ten counts. The chain couples TRBV20-1 to TRBJ2-3; unclear D gene. CDR3 length equals 14 residues. Germline loops: CDR1 DFQATT, CDR2 SNEGSKA (reference sequence). Deletions cut 3 bases from V and 6 bases from J, with 16 bases between. The CDR3 spells CSASRLVVSDTQYF. CDR3 in DNA: TGCAGTGCTAGTCGCCTAGTTGTGTCGGATACGCAGTATTTT.

With respect to this clonotype: A much more abundant neighbour one base away suggests this may be a read error. The chain joins TRBV29-1 to TRBJ2-3, with 7 bases aligning to TRBD2. The CDR3 runs 14 residues. Germline trimming cut 2 bases from V and 8 bases from J; bases unmatched to any gene: 10. Germline CDR1 and CDR2: SQVTM and ANQGSEA. DNA of the CDR3: TGCAGCGTTGAATCGGGAGGCGTGGTCGGTACGCAGTATTTT. Translated: CSVESGGVVGTQYF.